This is a list of T cell receptor beta chains from one sample in a study of T cells in Graves' hyperthyroidism and ophthalmopathy. TCRdb re-derived calls from the multiplex PCR reads in MiXCR, one entry per CDR3 protein. The table lists about 290,000 distinct CDR3 sequences, over 15% of them singletons. Sequenced material: blood. These TCRs come from a woman in her sixties or seventies with Graves' ophthalmopathy. Each CDR3 is given with its conserved first and last residue. Fields, in order: V gene, J gene, clone size, D gene, CDR3 protein, CDR3 DNA. A D gene is named only where the DNA matches it firmly. A clone size is listed for some rows: how often the clone was seen (once, few, many), or a class if it is expanded.

V: TRBV18; J: TRBJ2-2; size: NA; D: TRBD1; CDR3: CASSPDRGSGELFF; DNA: TGTGCCAGCTCACCCGACAGGGGTTCCGGGGAGCTGTTTTTT
V: TRBV10-3; J: TRBJ1-4; size: NA; D: NA; CDR3: CAIGRSGYDEKLFF; DNA: TGTGCCATCGGGAGGTCGGGTTACGATGAAAAACTGTTTTTT
V: TRBV15; J: TRBJ1-2; size: many; D: NA; CDR3: CATSRQGIGGYTF; DNA: TGTGCCACCAGCAGGCAAGGGATCGGTGGCTACACCTTC
V: TRBV29-1; J: TRBJ2-3; size: many; D: NA; CDR3: CSGGGDVDTQYF; DNA: TGCAGCGGAGGCGGGGATGTAGATACGCAGTATTTT
V: TRBV6-4; J: TRBJ1-2; size: NA; D: TRBD1; CDR3: CASSGTGNGGYTF; DNA: TGTGCCAGCAGTGGGACAGGGAACGGAGGCTACACCTTC
V: TRBV7-6; J: TRBJ2-1; size: NA; D: TRBD2; CDR3: CASSSQSGGEQFF; DNA: TGTGCCAGCAGCTCGCAGTCGGGGGGAGAGCAGTTCTTC
V: TRBV20-1; J: TRBJ2-7; size: NA; D: TRBD1; CDR3: CSARLTGNKYEQYF; DNA: TGCAGTGCAAGATTGACAGGGAATAAATACGAGCAGTACTTC
V: TRBV7-9; J: TRBJ2-3; size: many; D: NA; CDR3: CASSPEADTQYF; DNA: TGTGCCAGCAGCCCCGAAGCAGATACGCAGTATTTT
V: TRBV28; J: TRBJ2-5; size: NA; D: NA; CDR3: CASSFRRHLLETQYF; DNA: TGTGCCAGCAGTTTTCGTAGACACCTGTTGGAGACCCAGTACTTC
V: TRBV5-1; J: TRBJ2-3; size: many; D: NA; CDR3: CASSLYTNRDSLITDTQYF; DNA: TGCGCCAGCAGCCTGTACACTAACCGGGACTCCCTAATCACAGATACGCAGTATTTT
V: TRBV19; J: TRBJ1-2; size: NA; D: TRBD1; CDR3: CASSKGQGSNYGYTF; DNA: TGTGCCAGTAGTAAGGGACAGGGCTCTAACTATGGCTACACCTTC
V: TRBV5-6; J: TRBJ2-3; size: many; D: NA; CDR3: CASSWGVTDTQYF; DNA: TGTGCCAGCAGCTGGGGGGTGACAGATACGCAGTATTTT
V: TRBV6-1; J: TRBJ2-2; size: few; D: NA; CDR3: CASRPVNTGELFF; DNA: TGTGCCAGCAGACCCGTAAACACCGGGGAGCTGTTTTTT
V: TRBV7-6; J: TRBJ2-3; size: few; D: TRBD1; CDR3: CASSLGTGSIMRATDTQYF; DNA: TGTGCCAGCAGCTTGGGGACAGGTTCGATTATGAGGGCGACAGATACGCAGTATTTT
V: TRBV28; J: TRBJ2-7; size: NA; D: TRBD1; CDR3: CASSPRQGADEQYF; DNA: TGTGCCAGCAGCCCTCGACAGGGGGCCGATGAGCAGTACTTC
V: TRBV20-1; J: TRBJ2-3; size: many; D: NA; CDR3: CSAMRGSGTDTQYF; DNA: TGCAGTGCTATGAGGGGAAGCGGCACAGATACGCAGTATTTT
V: TRBV28; J: TRBJ2-7; size: few; D: TRBD2; CDR3: CASSPMAGRYMYEQYF; DNA: TGTGCCAGCAGTCCTATGGCCGGGAGGTATATGTACGAGCAGTACTTC
V: TRBV25-1; J: TRBJ2-7; size: NA; D: NA; CDR3: CASSASRGSYEQYF; DNA: TGTGCCAGCAGTGCATCCCGGGGCTCCTACGAGCAGTACTTC
V: TRBV5-1; J: TRBJ2-3; size: many; D: TRBD2; CDR3: CASSQGDYATDTQYF; DNA: TGCGCCAGCAGCCAAGGGGACTACGCCACAGATACGCAGTATTTT
V: TRBV28; J: TRBJ2-3; size: many; D: NA; CDR3: CASSFTVFRRDPGTDTQYF; DNA: TGTGCCAGCAGTTTTACGGTTTTTCGGCGGGACCCTGGCACAGATACGCAGTATTTT
V: TRBV12-3/TRBV12-4; J: TRBJ2-7; size: NA; D: TRBD2; CDR3: CASKLAGETEQYF; DNA: TGTGCCAGCAAACTAGCGGGAGAAACCGAGCAGTACTTC
V: TRBV25-1; J: TRBJ2-3; size: NA; D: TRBD1; CDR3: CASSVTGGPTDTQYF; DNA: TGTGCCAGCAGTGTGACAGGGGGTCCCACAGATACGCAGTATTTT
V: TRBV2; J: TRBJ2-3; size: many; D: NA; CDR3: CASRMGEDTQYF; DNA: TGTGCCAGCAGGATGGGAGAAGATACGCAGTATTTT
V: TRBV20-1; J: TRBJ1-1; size: many; D: TRBD1; CDR3: CSARDRDRGWTEAFF; DNA: TGCAGTGCTAGAGACCGGGACAGGGGTTGGACTGAAGCTTTCTTT
V: TRBV12-3/TRBV12-4; J: TRBJ1-1; size: many; D: NA; CDR3: CASSQTSLGTEAFF; DNA: TGTGCCAGCAGTCAGACCTCGCTGGGCACTGAAGCTTTCTTT
V: TRBV7-2; J: TRBJ2-5; size: many; D: TRBD2; CDR3: CASSPYSGGQETQYF; DNA: TGTGCCAGCAGCCCGTACAGCGGGGGGCAAGAGACCCAGTACTTC
V: TRBV11-1; J: TRBJ2-7; size: many; D: TRBD1; CDR3: CASSDGTGTRYEQYF; DNA: TGTGCCAGCAGCGATGGGACAGGGACGAGATACGAGCAGTACTTC
V: TRBV9; J: TRBJ2-1; size: NA; D: NA; CDR3: CASSSSGTLGGEQFF; DNA: TGTGCCAGCAGCTCGAGTGGGACTCTGGGTGGTGAGCAGTTCTTC
V: TRBV20-1; J: TRBJ1-2; size: many; D: TRBD1; CDR3: CSAREGRGQRYGYTF; DNA: TGCAGTGCTAGAGAGGGAAGGGGGCAAAGGTATGGCTACACCTTC
V: TRBV5-1; J: TRBJ1-1; size: many; D: NA; CDR3: CASSPRQLLNTEAFF; DNA: TGCGCCAGCAGCCCACGACAACTTCTTAACACTGAAGCTTTCTTT
V: TRBV11-2; J: TRBJ1-4; size: many; D: NA; CDR3: CASSLGRGGVKLFF; DNA: TGTGCCAGCAGCCTGGGGCGTGGGGGAGTGAAACTGTTTTTT
V: TRBV20-1; J: TRBJ2-7; size: many; D: NA; CDR3: CSARDPGGRIGGHPGEQYF; DNA: TGCAGTGCTAGAGATCCCGGGGGCCGTATCGGGGGTCACCCGGGGGAGCAGTACTTC
V: TRBV7-9; J: TRBJ2-7; size: NA; D: NA; CDR3: CASSRTPSGFPVTYEQYF; DNA: TGTGCCAGCAGCCGAACACCGTCAGGCTTTCCTGTTACGTACGAGCAGTACTTC
V: TRBV12-3/TRBV12-4; J: TRBJ2-1; size: many; D: TRBD1; CDR3: CASSPRQGNEQFF; DNA: TGTGCCAGCAGCCCAAGACAGGGAAATGAGCAGTTCTTC
V: TRBV7-2; J: TRBJ2-7; size: many; D: NA; CDR3: CASSLGPRGEQYF; DNA: TGTGCCAGCAGCTTAGGGCCGAGGGGTGAGCAGTACTTC
V: TRBV7-2; J: TRBJ1-1; size: many; D: NA; CDR3: CASNLKSGAYTEAFF; DNA: TGTGCCAGCAACTTAAAGTCAGGGGCCTACACTGAAGCTTTCTTT
V: TRBV6-1; J: TRBJ2-2; size: many; D: NA; CDR3: CASSARGAGTGELFF; DNA: TGTGCCAGCAGTGCCCGGGGGGCCGGCACCGGGGAGCTGTTTTTT
V: TRBV24-1; J: TRBJ1-2; size: NA; D: NA; CDR3: CATSDSAYLYGYTF; DNA: TGTGCCACCAGTGATTCGGCCTACCTCTATGGCTACACCTTC
V: TRBV20-1; J: TRBJ2-5; size: few; D: NA; CDR3: CSATDTLETQYF; DNA: TGCAGTGCTACCGACACTTTGGAGACCCAGTACTTC
V: TRBV3-1; J: TRBJ1-6; size: NA; D: NA; CDR3: CASSQPQVNSPLHF; DNA: TGTGCCAGCAGCCAACCACAGGTCAATTCACCCCTCCACTTT
V: TRBV4-1; J: TRBJ1-5; size: many; D: NA; CDR3: CASSQAGYSNQPQHF; DNA: TGCGCCAGCAGCCAAGCAGGGTATAGCAATCAGCCCCAGCATTTT
V: TRBV12-5; J: TRBJ2-7; size: many; D: NA; CDR3: CASGFNHTETYEQYF; DNA: TGTGCTAGTGGTTTTAATCATACTGAGACCTACGAGCAGTACTTC
V: TRBV3-1; J: TRBJ1-1; size: many; D: NA; CDR3: CASSQGFGDTEAFF; DNA: TGTGCCAGCAGCCAAGGTTTCGGGGACACTGAAGCTTTCTTT
V: TRBV5-7; J: TRBJ2-4; size: NA; D: NA; CDR3: CASSLVEGPSKNIQYF; DNA: TGTGCCAGCAGCTTGGTGGAGGGCCCATCCAAAAACATTCAGTACTTC
V: TRBV10-3; J: TRBJ2-7; size: few; D: TRBD1; CDR3: CAISGQTTGDYEQYF; DNA: TGTGCCATCAGCGGACAAACAACAGGGGACTACGAGCAGTACTTC
V: TRBV5-4; J: TRBJ2-7; size: NA; D: NA; CDR3: CASSSTRGGTVYEQYF; DNA: TGTGCCAGCAGCTCTACTCGTGGGGGGACGGTGTACGAGCAGTACTTC
V: TRBV11-2; J: TRBJ1-2; size: many; D: NA; CDR3: CASSAGYGYTF; DNA: TGTGCCAGCAGCGCTGGATATGGCTACACCTTC
V: TRBV7-9; J: TRBJ2-1; size: many; D: TRBD2; CDR3: CASAGGRYNEQFF; DNA: TGTGCCAGTGCGGGGGGCCGATACAATGAGCAGTTCTTC
V: TRBV2; J: TRBJ2-1; size: NA; D: TRBD2; CDR3: CASSRTSGNEQFF; DNA: TGTGCCAGCAGTCGGACTAGCGGGAATGAGCAGTTCTTC
V: TRBV6-1; J: TRBJ2-5; size: many; D: TRBD2; CDR3: CASRLGTRDWETQYF; DNA: TGTGCCAGCAGATTAGGGACTAGGGATTGGGAGACCCAGTACTTC
V: TRBV5-1; J: TRBJ2-1; size: NA; D: NA; CDR3: CASSPPSSSYNEQFF; DNA: TGCGCCAGCAGCCCCCCGTCCAGCTCCTACAATGAGCAGTTCTTC
V: TRBV5-1; J: TRBJ1-1; size: many; D: NA; CDR3: CASSLGRAFTEAFF; DNA: TGCGCCAGCAGCTTGGGCAGGGCGTTCACTGAAGCTTTCTTT
V: TRBV30; J: TRBJ2-7; size: many; D: NA; CDR3: CAWSVLREQYF; DNA: TGTGCCTGGAGTGTACTGAGGGAGCAGTACTTC
V: TRBV5-1; J: TRBJ2-3; size: NA; D: NA; CDR3: CATGFSGNTDTQYF; DNA: TGCGCCACGGGGTTTTCGGGGAACACAGATACGCAGTATTTT
V: TRBV3-1; J: TRBJ1-3; size: many; D: NA; CDR3: CASSQEHGSGNTIYF; DNA: TGTGCCAGCAGCCAAGAGCACGGGTCTGGAAACACCATATATTTT
V: TRBV18; J: TRBJ2-1; size: NA; D: NA; CDR3: CASSPRQAQSSYNEQFF; DNA: TGTGCCAGCTCACCTAGACAGGCCCAATCCTCCTACAATGAGCAGTTCTTC
V: TRBV7-9; J: TRBJ2-3; size: many; D: NA; CDR3: CASSLATAYVRTQYF; DNA: TGTGCCAGCAGCTTAGCGACCGCTTATGTGCGCACGCAGTATTTT
V: TRBV28; J: TRBJ2-7; size: many; D: NA; CDR3: CASLDDPYEQYF; DNA: TGTGCCAGCCTCGACGACCCCTACGAGCAGTACTTC